This TCR beta chain was profiled in a study of cytomegalovirus exposure and HLA in healthy donors. Overall study results and limits: Later analysis suggested links between common viral pathogens and several top significant clusters. In a later analysis, HLA-C alleles had the fewest associated TCRs, DRB1 alleles the most.

The primer mix had 60 Vbeta and 13 Jbeta primers. The method was immunoSEQ multiplex PCR; TCRdb's version includes in-frame clones alone and lacks a portion of them. The repertoire holds over 55,000 clones, with around 70% as singletons. CDR3 length: 13 residues. CDR1 and CDR2 from the germline V gene are SQVTM and ANQGSEA. V dropped 4 bases and J dropped 5 bases, with 12 bases sitting between them. Regarding this clone: What it recognizes is unknown.

The chain recombines TRBV29-1 with TRBJ1-5; D is perhaps TRBD1 (6 bases). Sequencing was carried out using PBMCs. This clonotype originated in a man in his forties or fifties in good health and CMV-seropositive. CDR3 nucleotides: TGCAGCGTTGCAAAGGGGGTAGATCAGCCCCAGCATTTT. Translated: CSVAKGVDQPQHF.